Sequencing of this T cell receptor (beta chain) was carried out in a study of blood T cell repertoires in COVID-19. Across the whole study: COVID-19 samples from acute and convalescent phases originated in the United States, Italy and Spain. Nucleic acid was either cDNA or gDNA, and it came from T cells, B-cell-depleted T cells, or PBMCs.

CDR1 and CDR2 from the germline V gene are SEHNR and FQNEAQ (reference sequence). Trimming cost V 5 bases and J 2 bases, with 15 bases left between them. CDR3 size: 15 residues. The assay was immunoSEQ multiplex PCR, and TCRdb's table has in-frame clones only and misses some. The sample shows 200,000 to 300,000 clones, around four fifths of them seen only once. The chain has TRBV7-9 and TRBJ2-5; a weak D match, TRBD2 (5 bases). The source material was peripheral blood. The receptor's source is a woman in her sixties with active or convalescent COVID-19. This CDR3 reads CASSPPRGPQETQYF. DNA for the CDR3: TGTGCCAGCAGCCCCCCGAGAGGGCCTCAAGAGACCCAGTACTTC.